Listed below are T cell receptor beta chains from one sample, sequenced in a study of control samples from healthy donors and cancer patients. Method: immunoSEQ multiplex PCR; TCRdb's copy keeps in-frame clones and lacks some. The sample shows approximately 93,000 clones, 85% to 90% of them seen only once. The specimen sequenced was PBMCs. These receptors were collected from a woman in her forties or fifties with colorectal cancer. Each CDR3 is given with its conserved first and last residue. The D gene is left open where the match is weak. Size tells how often a clone was seen (once, few, many) or the class of an expanded clone, and some rows leave it out.

v_gene	abundance	d_gene	j_gene	CDR3nt	CDR3aa
TRBV5-1	NA	TRBD2	TRBJ2-5	TGCGCCAGCAGCATCGGGGGGGCGTCGGAGACCCAGTACTTC	CASSIGGASETQYF
TRBV19	NA	TRBD1	TRBJ1-1	TGTGCCAGTAGTATGGGACAGGTGAACACTGAAGCTTTCTTT	CASSMGQVNTEAFF
TRBV27	few	NA	TRBJ2-1	TGTGCCAGCAGTTTATCGAATACCGTTTACAATGAGCAGTTCTTC	CASSLSNTVYNEQFF
TRBV5-1	few	NA	TRBJ1-2	TGCGCCAGCAGCTTGGCCGTCCTACAGGGAGTGAGCTATGGCTACACCTTC	CASSLAVLQGVSYGYTF
TRBV12-3/TRBV12-4	NA	NA	TRBJ1-6	TGTGCCAGCACCTACCGGGGAGATTCACCCCTCCACTTT	CASTYRGDSPLHF
TRBV3-1/TRBV3-2	NA	NA	TRBJ1-3	TGTGCCAGCAGCCGAAGATCGGGGGGCCGGTCCTCTGGAAACACCATATATTTT	CASSRRSGGRSSGNTIYF
TRBV14	NA	NA	TRBJ2-3	TGTGCCAGCAGTCAGGGCTATACGCAGTATTTT	CASSQGYTQYF
TRBV5-1	NA	TRBD1	TRBJ2-4	TGCGCCAGCAGCCCCCAGGGGGCCTCAGCCAAAAACATTCAGTACTTC	CASSPQGASAKNIQYF
TRBV7-2	NA	TRBD2	TRBJ2-1	TGTGCCAGCACCTCAAACCTCCAGTTTGGACTAGCGGGAGTCAAGCAGTTCTTC	CASTSNLQFGLAGVKQFF
TRBV3-1/TRBV3-2	NA	TRBD2	TRBJ2-3	TGTGCCAGCAGCCCATTTCTAGCGGGGGGGAAGGGCACAGATACGCAGTATTTT	CASSPFLAGGKGTDTQYF
TRBV28	NA	NA	TRBJ2-3	TGTGCCAGCAAACAGGGGGGGCAGGGCGCAGATACGCAGTATTTT	CASKQGGQGADTQYF
TRBV28	NA	NA	TRBJ2-3	TGTGCCAGCAGTCCTCCCCGGACCCTAGGGGACACAGATACGCAGTATTTT	CASSPPRTLGDTDTQYF
TRBV6-6	once	TRBD1	TRBJ1-1	TGTGCCAGCAGTCTATATCCTCCGGGACAGGGTATATACACTGAAGCTTTCTTT	CASSLYPPGQGIYTEAFF
TRBV4-3	NA	TRBD1	TRBJ2-3	TGCGCCAGCAGCCACAGACAGGGAAGCACAGATACGCAGTATTTT	CASSHRQGSTDTQYF
TRBV30	few	NA	TRBJ1-3	TGTGCCTTACAGGGCTCTGGAAACACCATATATTTT	CALQGSGNTIYF
TRBV5-1	NA	NA	TRBJ2-5	TGCGCCAGCAGCTTGGCGCCCGGGAATTACCAAGAGACCCAGTACTTC	CASSLAPGNYQETQYF
TRBV30	NA	TRBD1	TRBJ2-1	TGTGCCTGGAGTGTAGGGACAGGGGGCCGGGATGAGCAGTTCTTC	CAWSVGTGGRDEQFF
TRBV7-8	NA	NA	TRBJ1-2	TGTGCCAGCAGCTTGGACACGACTAACTATGGCTACACCTTC	CASSLDTTNYGYTF
TRBV7-3	NA	NA	TRBJ2-3	TGTGCCAGCAGCTACGAGACAGGAACGCAGTATTTT	CASSYETGTQYF
TRBV24-1	NA	NA	TRBJ2-2	TGTGCCACCAGGGAGGGGCAGCCCGGCACCGGGGAGCTGTTTTTT	CATREGQPGTGELFF
TRBV19	NA	NA	TRBJ1-5	TGTGCCAGTAGTCTCTCCGCGGCGCTTAATCAGCCCCAGCATTTT	CASSLSAALNQPQHF
TRBV4-3	NA	NA	TRBJ1-6	TGCGCCAGCAGCATAAATTTCAGTAATTCACCCCTCCACTTT	CASSINFSNSPLHF
TRBV24-1	NA	NA	TRBJ1-6	TGTGCCACCCAGGCGTCGGGGGCGGGCTCCTATAATTCACCCCTCCACTTT	CATQASGAGSYNSPLHF
TRBV9	NA	TRBD1	TRBJ2-5	TGTGCCAGCAGCGTAGGGTCAGGGGGCCCCCAAGAGACCCAGTACTTC	CASSVGSGGPQETQYF
TRBV5-1	NA	TRBD1	TRBJ1-1	TGCGCCAGCAGCCTGACAGGGACCACTGAAGCTTTCTTT	CASSLTGTTEAFF
TRBV10-3	NA	NA	TRBJ1-2	TGTGCCATCAGTGAGTCTGACAGGCCAAACTATGGCTACACCTTC	CAISESDRPNYGYTF
TRBV7-8	NA	NA	TRBJ1-3	TGTGCCAGCAGCTTCGGGTCTGAAGGTGGAAACACCATATATTTT	CASSFGSEGGNTIYF
TRBV6-2/TRBV6-3	NA	TRBD1	TRBJ1-1	TGTGCCAGCAGCAGGGACAGGGGTCTTTTGGGCACTGAAGCTTTCTTT	CASSRDRGLLGTEAFF
TRBV7-2	NA	NA	TRBJ1-6	TGTGCCAGCAGCTTAGGCCTAATCTCCTATAATTCACCCCTCCACTTT	CASSLGLISYNSPLHF
TRBV11-1	NA	NA	TRBJ2-2	TGTGCCAGCAGCTTAGTGGCAAACGGGGAGCTGTTTTTT	CASSLVANGELFF
TRBV12-5	NA	NA	TRBJ1-5	TGTGCTAGTGGTGGATACCTGGGACCTCTTTATTACCTTGGCAATCAGCCCCAGCATTTT	CASGGYLGPLYYLGNQPQHF
TRBV30	NA	NA	TRBJ1-1	TGTGCCTGGATTCGACAGTTGAACACTGAAGCTTTCTTT	CAWIRQLNTEAFF
TRBV30	NA	NA	TRBJ1-5	TGTGCCTGGAGTGGCGGGATCGGGCTACAGCCCCAGCATTTT	CAWSGGIGLQPQHF
TRBV12-3/TRBV12-4	NA	NA	TRBJ1-4	TGTGCCAGCAGTGGTAATGAAAAACTGTTTTTT	CASSGNEKLFF
TRBV15	NA	TRBD1	TRBJ1-2	TGTGCCACCAGCAGAGAGACGGGACAGGGAGGTGGCTACACCTTC	CATSRETGQGGGYTF
TRBV7-9	NA	NA	TRBJ2-5	TGTGCCAGCAGCTCTAGAGGAGGGGCGACCCAGTACTTC	CASSSRGGATQYF
TRBV6-6	NA	NA	TRBJ1-5	TGTGCCGGGCGACAAGATAGCAATCAGCCCCAGCATTTT	CAGRQDSNQPQHF
TRBV7-3	once	NA	TRBJ1-2	TGTGCCAGCAGCTTAACAGGGGCGGCTGGCTACACCTTC	CASSLTGAAGYTF
TRBV24-1	NA	TRBD1	TRBJ2-1	TGTGCCACCAGTGATTTTGGACAGGGAAAAGACAATGAGCAGTTCTTC	CATSDFGQGKDNEQFF
TRBV13	once	NA	TRBJ2-2	TGTGCCAGCAGCTTAATGGGGAACACCGGGGAGCTGTTTTTT	CASSLMGNTGELFF
TRBV24-1	NA	TRBD1	TRBJ1-3	TGTGCCACCAGTGATGCAGGGGGAGATGGAAACACCATATATTTT	CATSDAGGDGNTIYF
TRBV6-4	once	NA	TRBJ1-5	TGTGCCAGCAGTGAAACCGCCAGGAATCAGCCCCAGCATTTT	CASSETARNQPQHF
TRBV3-1/TRBV3-2	NA	NA	TRBJ2-5	TGTGCCAGCAGCCAAGGGGCGGTACCACAAGAGACCCAGTACTTC	CASSQGAVPQETQYF
TRBV2	few	NA	TRBJ1-1	TGTGCCAGCAGTGAACAAAGGAGAGGGTTTAACACTGAAGCTTTCTTT	CASSEQRRGFNTEAFF
TRBV28	NA	NA	TRBJ2-1	TGTGCCAGCAGGTTGGGTACTAGTTACAATGAGCAGTTCTTC	CASRLGTSYNEQFF
TRBV15	NA	TRBD1	TRBJ2-5	TGTGCCACCAGCGGACAGGGGGCAGGGGAGACCCAGTACTTC	CATSGQGAGETQYF
TRBV30	NA	TRBD1	TRBJ1-2	TGTGCCTGGGCAGACACAGGGGACTATGGCTACACCTTC	CAWADTGDYGYTF
TRBV7-8	NA	TRBD2	TRBJ2-5	TGTGCCAGCAGCTTAGCGAGGGCTAGCGGCGACCCCGCGCGGGAGACCCAGTACTTC	CASSLARASGDPARETQYF
TRBV15	NA	NA	TRBJ1-4	TGTGCCACCAGCAGAGATTTAGGTGAAAAACTGTTTTTT	CATSRDLGEKLFF
TRBV4-2	NA	NA	TRBJ2-2	TGTGCCAGCAGCCACCAAGACAGGAACACCGGGGAGCTGTTTTTT	CASSHQDRNTGELFF
TRBV19	NA	TRBD1	TRBJ1-2	TGTGCCAGTTCCGGACAGGGGGGCTATGGCTACACCTTC	CASSGQGGYGYTF
TRBV30	NA	NA	TRBJ1-2	TGTGCCTGGAGTATCAAGGGGAAAATCTATGGCTACACCTTC	CAWSIKGKIYGYTF
TRBV4-3	once	NA	TRBJ2-3	TGCGCCAGCAGCCAAGCCCGGACAGCCGCTAGCACAGATACGCAGTATTTT	CASSQARTAASTDTQYF
TRBV6-2/TRBV6-3	NA	NA	TRBJ1-1	TGTGCCAGCAGTCCCCGACAGGCGAACACTGAAGCTTTCTTT	CASSPRQANTEAFF
TRBV24-1	NA	NA	TRBJ2-5	TGTGCCACCAGTGATAGGCGGGGTGTCCAAGAGACCCAGTACTTC	CATSDRRGVQETQYF
TRBV7-8	NA	NA	TRBJ1-3	TGTGCCAGCAGCTTAGCGGTTGGGAGCTCTGGAAACACCATATATTTT	CASSLAVGSSGNTIYF
TRBV4-3	NA	TRBD1	TRBJ1-4	TGCGCCAGCAGCCTCCAAGAGACAGGGGGTAGGGAAAAACTGTTTTTT	CASSLQETGGREKLFF